This T cell receptor (beta chain) stems from a study of early T cells in non-severe SARS-CoV-2 infection. Study overall: Sequencing of bulk RNA from unsorted whole blood was done, without chain pairing.

The CDR3 is 15 amino acids. The ends were cut back, 2 bases at V and 0 bases at J, with 9 bases in the middle. Germline-derived CDR1 and CDR2 are SGHKS and YYEKEE (reference sequence). This clonotype has ten or more counts. The antigen is not known. Study-level results: There was a bias toward anti-spike CD8 responses in VDJdb matching, which missed private and CD4 specificities.

Researchers tagged individual cDNA molecules with unique molecular identifiers. MiXCR was run by TCRdb on the 5' RACE reads, yielding one entry per CDR3 protein. The table lists 40,000 to 60,000 distinct CDR3 sequences, approximately 8.1% of them singletons, with 5% to 6.5% in the top ten. The chain carries TRBV5-5 and TRBJ2-1, with D maybe TRBD2 (5 bases). The sequence was collected from an adult who was a healthcare worker with PCR-confirmed SARS-CoV-2 infection or an uninfected control (not recorded which). Specimen: whole blood. CDR3 sequence reads: CASSLSGNSYNEQFF. The CDR3 coding sequence is TGTGCCAGCAGCTTATCCGGGAACTCCTACAATGAGCAGTTCTTC.